Listed below are T cell receptor beta chains from one sample, sequenced in a study of regulatory T cells in long-lasting Graves disease. TCRdb recomputed calls from the multiplex PCR reads with MiXCR, one row per CDR3 protein. Of around 320,000 distinct CDR3 sequences in the sample, over 15% were seen once. Another study also made use of these data, one on T cells in Graves' hyperthyroidism and ophthalmopathy.

Sequenced material: peripheral blood mononuclear cells (PBMCs), taken at new diagnosis, from a patient treated with antithyroid drugs. The receptors come from a man in his forties with Graves disease. Both conserved end residues are part of each CDR3. Each record gives: J gene, V gene, D gene, clone size, CDR3 protein, CDR3 DNA. D genes are given only for firm matches. Clone size is not always given. Where it is, it says once, few, many or a class for expanded clones.

J gene: TRBJ2-7; V gene: TRBV24-1; D gene: TRBD1; clone size: few; CDR3 protein: CATSPGTGVYEQYF; CDR3 DNA: TGTGCCACCAGCCCAGGGACAGGGGTCTACGAGCAGTACTTC
J gene: TRBJ2-1; V gene: TRBV12-3/TRBV12-4; D gene: TRBD2; clone size: many; CDR3 protein: CASRLLAGGYNEQFF; CDR3 DNA: TGTGCCAGCAGACTTCTAGCGGGGGGATACAATGAGCAGTTCTTC
J gene: TRBJ1-2; V gene: TRBV12-3/TRBV12-4; D gene: -; clone size: once; CDR3 protein: CASSPSSYNYGYTF; CDR3 DNA: TGTGCCAGCAGCCCCTCTTCTTATAACTATGGCTACACCTTC
J gene: TRBJ2-7; V gene: TRBV20-1; D gene: -; clone size: few; CDR3 protein: CSARPQRSFSYEQYF; CDR3 DNA: TGCAGTGCCAGGCCCCAAAGATCCTTCTCCTACGAGCAGTACTTC
J gene: TRBJ2-3; V gene: TRBV4-3; D gene: -; clone size: few; CDR3 protein: CASALHRGSTDTQYF; CDR3 DNA: TGCGCCAGCGCTCTCCACCGGGGGAGCACAGATACGCAGTATTTT
J gene: TRBJ2-7; V gene: TRBV6-2/TRBV6-3; D gene: -; clone size: many; CDR3 protein: CASSEFWTDYEQYF; CDR3 DNA: TGTGCCAGCAGTGAATTTTGGACCGACTACGAGCAGTACTTC
J gene: TRBJ2-6; V gene: TRBV29-1; D gene: -; clone size: few; CDR3 protein: CSAGTSGANVLTF; CDR3 DNA: TGCAGCGCCGGGACCTCTGGGGCCAACGTCCTGACTTTC
J gene: TRBJ1-1; V gene: TRBV4-3; D gene: -; clone size: -; CDR3 protein: CASSQDRWASTSEAFF; CDR3 DNA: TGCGCCAGCAGCCAAGATCGGTGGGCGTCGACCTCTGAAGCTTTCTTT
J gene: TRBJ2-1; V gene: TRBV5-1; D gene: TRBD1; clone size: -; CDR3 protein: CASSFDRGPYNEQFF; CDR3 DNA: TGCGCCAGCAGCTTTGACAGGGGGCCCTACAATGAGCAGTTCTTC
J gene: TRBJ2-3; V gene: TRBV28; D gene: -; clone size: -; CDR3 protein: CAGSLFEDTQYF; CDR3 DNA: TGTGCCGGCAGTTTATTCGAAGATACGCAGTATTTT
J gene: TRBJ2-2; V gene: TRBV4-1; D gene: -; clone size: few; CDR3 protein: CASSQDPRGALRAGELFF; CDR3 DNA: TGCGCCAGCAGCCAAGATCCCAGGGGGGCCCTGAGGGCCGGGGAGCTGTTTTTT
J gene: TRBJ2-5; V gene: TRBV4-1; D gene: -; clone size: many; CDR3 protein: CASSHVSREETQYF; CDR3 DNA: TGCGCCAGCAGCCACGTCAGCAGGGAAGAGACCCAGTACTTC
J gene: TRBJ2-1; V gene: TRBV30; D gene: TRBD1; clone size: many; CDR3 protein: CAWSGWSGQGARNEQFF; CDR3 DNA: TGTGCCTGGAGTGGGTGGTCGGGACAGGGGGCGCGTAATGAGCAGTTCTTC